One and the same sample provided the 17 T cell receptor beta chains below, sequenced in a study of T cells in narcolepsy. TCRdb's table, derived via immunoSEQ multiplex PCR, lists solely in-frame clones and lacks some. The data show some 24,000 clones, around 83% seen once. The sequenced sample consisted of CD45RA- memory CD4+ T cells from PBMCs. The receptors were gathered from a human donor with narcolepsy.

The chain has TRBV7-9 and TRBJ1-3; 8 bases line up with TRBD1. The ends lost 3 bases at V and 8 bases at J; junction bases unmatched: 6. This CDR3 contains 14 residues. CDR1 SEHNR and CDR2 FQNEAQ come from the germline V gene (reference sequence). In nucleotides, the CDR3 is TGTGCCAGCAGCTTGGGGACAGGAGGGGACACCATATATTTT. Translation gives CASSLGTGGDTIYF. The full variable domain, rest sourced from reference TRBV7-9 and TRBJ1-3, is DTGVSQNPRHKITKRGQNVTFRCDPISEHNRLYWYRQTLGQGPEFLTYFQNEAQLEKSRLLSDRFSAERPKGSFSTLEIQRTEQGDSAMYLCASSLGTGGDTIYFGEGSWLTVV.

This sequence joins TRBV4-2 and TRBJ2-7; tentatively, D is TRBD1 (5 bases). CDR1 and CDR2 (germline): LGHNA, YNFKEQ. CDR3 size: 16 residues. Trimming cost V 0 bases and J 2 bases, with 14 bases left between them. CDR3 residues: CASSQEGQGLTYEQYF. CDR3 bases: TGTGCCAGCAGCCAAGAAGGGCAGGGTCTCACCTACGAGCAGTACTTC.

J is TRBJ1-1 and V is TRBV28; 11 nucleotides agree with TRBD1. Per the germline V gene, CDR1 is MDHEN and CDR2 is SYDVKM. The CDR3 totals 14 residues. V was pared by 7 bases and J by 4 bases, with 5 bases of the junction left unmatched. The CDR3 nucleotides read TGTGCCAGCACCAAAGGGACAGGGGGCACTGAAGCTTTCTTT. This gives the protein CASTKGTGGTEAFF.

The rearrangement uses TRBV27 and TRBJ1-4; TRBD1 might be the D (6 bases). The V gene's germline CDR1 is MNHEY and CDR2 SMNVEV (reference sequence). Trimming removed 3 bases from V and 8 bases from J, with 16 bases in between. The CDR3 has 15 amino acids. In nucleotides, the CDR3 is TGTGCCAGCAGTTTTTCTGTCCAGGGGCGCGAAAAACTGTTTTTT. This sequence encodes CASSFSVQGREKLFF.

The chain is built from TRBV6-6 and TRBJ2-6; the D gene is possibly TRBD2 (6 bases). V was clipped by 6 bases and J by 1 base, with 10 bases between them. This CDR3 has 15 residues. Germline assignment: CDR1 MNHNY and CDR2 SVGAGI (reference sequence). CDR3 sequence (DNA): TGTGCCAGCAGGAGCGGGTTATCTGGGGCCAACGTCCTGACTTTC. It encodes CASRSGLSGANVLTF.

The CDR3 nucleotides are TGCGCCAGCAGCCAAGGTGGGCTAGCGGGATGGTTGAATGAGCAGTTCTTC. Protein sequence: CASSQGGLAGWLNEQFF. V and J are TRBV4-1 and TRBJ2-1; 9 nucleotides agree with TRBD2. The CDR3 runs to 17 residues. V lost 1 base and J lost 7; bases outside the gene matches: 11. CDR1 and CDR2 from the germline V gene are MGHRA and YSYEKL.

The gene calls are TRBV6-1 and TRBJ1-2, with D tentatively TRBD1 (6 bases). The CDR3 length is 14 residues. The V end was cut by 0 bases, the J end by 8 bases, with 13 bases between. Germline V gives CDR1 MNHNS, CDR2 SASEGT. The CDR3 is CASSEAPGDGGYTF. Here the CDR3 DNA reads TGTGCCAGCAGTGAAGCGCCAGGGGATGGCGGCTACACCTTC.

This sequence joins TRBV5-1 and TRBJ2-1; 13 nucleotides align to TRBD2. The CDR3 has 16 residues. V shed 4 bases, J shed 4 bases, and the junction held 5 bases outside the gene matches. Germline V gives CDR1 SGHRS, CDR2 YFSETQ. The CDR3 sequence is CASSQRLAGGYNEQFF. The CDR3 DNA reads TGCGCCAGCAGCCAGAGACTAGCGGGGGGATACAATGAGCAGTTCTTC.

This chain uses TRBV5-5 with TRBJ2-7, with D maybe TRBD2 (6 bases). The length of the CDR3 is 14 residues. Germline CDR1 and CDR2: SGHKS and YYEKEE (reference sequence). V lost 5 bases and J lost 4, with 16 bases in between. The CDR3 DNA is TGTGCCAGCAGTAGCGGAGCAGGAATTTACGAGCAGTACTTC. It specifies CASSSGAGIYEQYF.

The chain links TRBV5-6 to TRBJ2-3; TRBD1 is a possible D gene (5 bases). V lost 0 bases, J lost 3 bases, and 11 bases lay in between. Per germline, CDR1 SGHDT and CDR2 YYEEEE. CDR3 length: 15 amino acids. The chain's CDR3 is CASSLGSRATDTQYF. CDR3 DNA: TGTGCCAGCAGCTTGGGAAGCAGGGCGACAGATACGCAGTATTTT.

The CDR3 DNA sequence: TGTGCCAGCAGTTTAGGGTTGACGTCGGGGCAGTACTTC. This encodes CASSLGLTSGQYF. The V gene is TRBV28, the J gene TRBJ2-7; D gene uncertain. Trimming stripped 2 bases from V and 9 bases from J, with 14 bases between. Germline V CDR1 and CDR2: MDHEN, SYDVKM. This CDR3 comprises 13 residues.

This clone was picked up a small number of times. CDR3 coding DNA: TGTGCCAGCAGCTCCACCCGACAGGGAAGGTTAAATGAGCAGTTCTTC. Amino acids: CASSSTRQGRLNEQFF. V is TRBV7-2 and J is TRBJ2-1; 7 bases line up with TRBD1. Per the germline V gene, CDR1 is SGHTA and CDR2 is FQGNSA. Germline trimming cut 4 bases from V and 7 bases from J; bases unmatched to any gene: 13. The CDR3 length is 16 residues.

The chain employs TRBV7-3 and TRBJ1-2; a possible D gene is TRBD1 (5 bases). CDR1 and CDR2 from the germline V gene are SGHTA and FQGTGA. V was cut by 5 bases and J by 0 bases, with 22 bases left in between. The CDR3 covers 18 residues. For the CDR3, the DNA is TGTGCCAGCAGCCCTGGGGGGGATTCCCGAGCTTCTAACTATGGCTACACCTTC. Translation: CASSPGGDSRASNYGYTF.

This clone has just one count. The V call is TRBV11-2, the J call TRBJ1-1; maybe TRBD1 (5 bases). V lost 5 bases and J 1 base, leaving 14 bases between the germline ends. The CDR3 length is 15 residues. CDR1 SGHAT and CDR2 FQNNGV come from the germline V gene. CDR3 bases: TGTGCCAGCAGCGATCGACAGAGAAAGAACACTGAAGCTTTCTTT. Protein product: CASSDRQRKNTEAFF. Drawing the rest from reference TRBV11-2 and TRBJ1-1, the complete variable domain is EAGVAQSPRYKIIEKRQSVAFWCNPISGHATLYWYQQILGQGPKLLIQFQNNGVVDDSQLPKDRFSAERLKGVDSTLKIQPAKLEDSAVYLCASSDRQRKNTEAFFGQGTRLTVV.

The sample holds a few counts of this clone. The chain carries TRBV11-3 and TRBJ2-1; D is unclear. The CDR3 spans 13 residues. V was clipped by 1 base and J by 7 bases, with 8 bases between them. The V gene's germline CDR1 is SGHNT and CDR2 YENEEA. CDR3 nucleotide sequence: TGTGCCAGCAGCTTAGGCAGAGGAAATGAGCAGTTCTTC. It translates to CASSLGRGNEQFF. The full variable domain, completed using reference TRBV11-3 and TRBJ2-1, is EAGVVQSPRYKIIEKKQPVAFWCNPISGHNTLYWYLQNLGQGPELLIRYENEEAVDDSQLPKDRFSAERLKGVDSTLKIQPAELGDSAVYLCASSLGRGNEQFFGPGTRLTVL.

The chain employs TRBV5-1 and TRBJ1-2; 8 bases are a match to TRBD1. The CDR3 runs to 15 residues. Germline CDR1 is SGHRS and CDR2 is YFSETQ. Trimming took 0 bases from V and 8 from J; bases not matched to a gene: 9. The CDR3 loop is CASSLEGQAGKGYTF. CDR3 coding DNA: TGCGCCAGCAGCTTGGAGGGACAGGCGGGGAAAGGCTACACCTTC.

The chain carries TRBV29-1 and TRBJ1-5, with TRBD1 matching 7 bases. The trim removed 4 bases at V and 7 bases at J, leaving 7 bases unmatched. Germline CDR1 is SQVTM and CDR2 is ANQGSEA. This CDR3 comprises 13 residues. The CDR3 protein is CSVGGGRQQPQHF. CDR3 nucleotide sequence: TGCAGCGTTGGAGGGGGCCGGCAACAGCCCCAGCATTTT.